This T cell receptor beta chain was sequenced during a study of blood T cell repertoires in COVID-19. Study overall: Samples of COVID-19 (acute and convalescent) were obtained from the United States, Italy and Spain. PBMCs, B-cell-depleted T cells, or T cells were the source of the cDNA or gDNA that made up the material.

Per the study methods: Researchers report that nucleated cell counts were estimated from reference gene primer amplification. TCRdb keeps only in-frame clones here, not all; method: immunoSEQ multiplex PCR. The V and J calls and clone size were taken over from that table, and D and trimming were inferred from the DNA. Of some 230,000 clones listed, 80% to 85% are singletons. V lost 5 bases and J 5 bases, leaving 18 bases between the germline ends. Germline values: CDR1 LNHDA, CDR2 SQIVND (reference sequence). The length of the CDR3 is 15 residues. This clonotype originated in a woman aged 25 to 39 who had recovered from COVID-19. The chain links TRBV19 to TRBJ1-1; D is uncertain. Sequencing was carried out using peripheral blood. CDR3 bases: TGTGCCAGTAGTCGGTCCTCGGGCGCGGGGACTGAAGCTTTCTTT. Encoded protein: CASSRSSGAGTEAFF.